Each of the 24 T cell receptor beta chains below was sequenced from the same sample in a study of T-cell memory formation after mild COVID-19. In TCRdb, the 5' RACE reads were re-called with MiXCR into one record per CDR3 protein. The sample contains more than 250,000 distinct CDR3 sequences, around 15% of which appear only once. The sequenced sample was PBMCs or a T cell subset sorted from them (not recorded which). These receptors originate from a man younger than 30 who had mild COVID-19 (a few samples of this study predate the infection). Cell type and time point are not known.

This clonotype was counted a few times. The V and J genes are TRBV29-1 and TRBJ2-3; D uncertain. Between the trimmed V and J ends, which lost 0 bases and 5 bases, there was a span of 3 bases. The CDR3 loop spans 11 amino acids. Germline CDR1 and CDR2: SQVTM and ANQGSEA. The CDR3 protein is CSVEDLDTQYF. The CDR3 nucleotides read TGCAGCGTTGAAGATCTAGATACGCAGTATTTT.

This clonotype was observed a few times. The rearrangement uses TRBV4-3 and TRBJ2-3, with D possibly being TRBD1 or TRBD2 (6 bases each). Germline-derived CDR1 and CDR2 are LGHNA and YSLEER. The V and J ends lost 0 bases and 5 bases respectively, with 15 bases between them. This CDR3 has 16 amino acids. The CDR3 protein is CASSQDEGGSGDTQYF. CDR3 nucleotide sequence: TGCGCCAGCAGCCAAGATGAAGGGGGGTCGGGAGATACGCAGTATTTT.

This clonotype showed up just a few times. This rearrangement joins TRBV5-1 to TRBJ2-3; no firm D call. The CDR3 consists of 13 residues. Trimming removed 4 bases at V and 8 bases at J, with 14 bases between. Germline V gene data show CDR1 as SGHRS and CDR2 as YFSETQ. The DNA for the CDR3 is TGCGCCAGCAGCCAACCGACGGTCGGTACGCAGTATTTT. Residues: CASSQPTVGTQYF.

This clonotype turned up a few times. The V gene is TRBV12-3 or TRBV12-4, the J gene TRBJ2-1; 7 bases agree with TRBD1. After removal of 7 bases from V and 3 bases from J, the junction contained 9 bases not matched to a gene. This CDR3 is 15 amino acids long. CDR3 DNA: TGTGCCAGCATCCTAGAGGGGGCTCTCTACAATGAGCAGTTCTTC. This gives the protein CASILEGALYNEQFF.

V is TRBV7-6 and J is TRBJ2-1; D is ambiguous. The germline V gene has CDR1 SGHVS and CDR2 FNYEAQ. The V end lost 4 bases, the J end lost 6 bases, and 13 bases lay between the germline ends. This CDR3 contains 14 residues. The CDR3 coding sequence is TGTGCCAGCAGCTCCCCTACCGACCGCAATGAGCAGTTCTTC. It specifies CASSSPTDRNEQFF.

The chain combines TRBV12-3 or TRBV12-4 with TRBJ1-3; 9 nucleotides align to TRBD1. The CDR3 loop spans 15 amino acids. Trimming cost V 8 bases and J 1 base; bases outside gene matches: 6. The CDR3 region is CASFRDRASGNTIYF. The CDR3 nucleotides read TGTGCCAGCTTCCGGGACAGGGCATCTGGAAACACCATATATTTT.

The CDR3 reads CAISELRGGPLNEQFF. DNA of the CDR3: TGTGCCATCAGTGAATTGAGGGGGGGCCCTCTCAATGAGCAGTTCTTC. The chain joins TRBV10-3 to TRBJ2-1; TRBD2 is a possible D gene (7 bases). Germline loops: CDR1 ENHRY, CDR2 SYGVKD. V lost 3 bases and J lost 6, with 18 bases in between. The CDR3 runs to 16 residues.

The V and J genes are TRBV20-1 and TRBJ1-4, with D tentatively TRBD1 (6 bases). CDR3 size: 14 residues. Germline values: CDR1 DFQATT, CDR2 SNEGSKA (reference sequence). The ends were cut back, 6 bases at V and 8 bases at J, with 19 bases in the middle. CDR3 coding DNA: TGCAGTGCCAAAACTGCGGGGGCCTGGGAAAAACTGTTTTTT. This translates into CSAKTAGAWEKLFF.

The CDR3: CASSLDQSSYNSPLHF. In nucleotides, the CDR3 is TGTGCCAGCAGCTTAGATCAGAGCTCCTATAATTCACCCCTCCACTTT. The chain employs TRBV7-9 and TRBJ1-6; D remains ambiguous. V dropped 1 base and J dropped 0 bases, with 7 bases sitting between them. The CDR3 runs 16 residues. Germline V gene sequence: CDR1 SEHNR, CDR2 FQNEAQ (reference sequence).

This clonotype was detected a few times. This chain connects TRBV7-2 to TRBJ2-7; 8 bases are a match to TRBD1. The CDR3 loop spans 14 amino acids. The trim removed 5 bases at V and 4 bases at J, leaving 7 bases unmatched. CDR1 is SGHTA and CDR2 is FQGNSA in the germline V gene. DNA for the CDR3: TGTGCCAGCAGCGACAGGGGCCGAGTGTACGAGCAGTACTTC. It encodes CASSDRGRVYEQYF.

This clonotype was detected a few times. This sequence joins TRBV7-9 and TRBJ2-7; no clear D. The CDR3 extends over 15 amino acids. V lost 5 bases and J 6 bases, leaving 20 bases between the germline ends. The germline gives CDR1 SEHNR, CDR2 FQNEAQ (reference sequence). CDR3 region: CASSPYSMGRIEQYF. For the CDR3, the DNA is TGTGCCAGCAGCCCCTATTCAATGGGCAGGATCGAGCAGTACTTC.

The chain joins TRBV6-5 to TRBJ2-3; D is undetermined. Germline V lookup: CDR1 MNHEY, CDR2 SVGAGI. V was trimmed by 6 bases and J by 3 bases, leaving 10 bases between them. This CDR3 is 13 amino acids long. The CDR3 sequence: CASSSQITDTQYF. DNA of the CDR3: TGTGCCAGCAGCTCTCAGATTACAGATACGCAGTATTTT.

This rearrangement joins TRBV5-1 to TRBJ2-4; D unclear. Germline V gene data show CDR1 as SGHRS and CDR2 as YFSETQ. Trimming pared 0 bases from V and 2 bases from J, leaving 6 bases between. The CDR3 sequence is 14 residues long. The CDR3 DNA reads as TGCGCCAGCAGCTTGGACTCTACCAAAAACATTCAGTACTTC. It yields the protein CASSLDSTKNIQYF.

This clonotype was counted at least ten times. The chain recombines TRBV20-1 with TRBJ2-5; D gene ambiguous. CDR1 is DFQATT and CDR2 is SNEGSKA in the germline V gene (reference sequence). The CDR3 totals 11 residues. Here the CDR3 reads CSARNQETQYF. The DNA of the CDR3 is TGCAGCGCGCGGAACCAAGAGACCCAGTACTTC.

This clonotype has just a few counts. This sequence joins TRBV6-2 or TRBV6-3 and TRBJ2-7; a possible D gene is TRBD1 (7 bases). The length of the CDR3 is 18 residues. The ends were cut back, 5 bases at V and 5 bases at J, with 28 bases in the middle. Germline assignment: CDR1 MNHEY and CDR2 SVGEGT. Here the CDR3 reads CASSKTAEVAGGPHEQYV. The CDR3, as DNA: TGTGCCAGCAGTAAGACGGCGGAGGTAGCAGGGGGGCCGCACGAGCAGTACGTC.

This chain connects TRBV6-1 to TRBJ1-6; no firm D call. With 1 base removed from V and 14 bases from J, the gap between germline ends came to 9 bases. The CDR3 contains 12 residues. CDR1 is MNHNS and CDR2 is SASEGT in the germline V gene. The CDR3 sequence is CASSEGRVSLHF. The CDR3 coding sequence is TGTGCCAGCAGTGAAGGGCGAGTTTCCCTCCACTTT.

The CDR3 reads CASSNTGTGGSYEQYV. CDR3 coding DNA: TGTGCCAGCAGTAACACCGGGACAGGGGGCTCCTACGAGCAGTACGTC. This chain joins TRBV6-2 or TRBV6-3 and TRBJ2-7; 11 bases agree with TRBD1. V lost 5 bases to trimming and J lost 0 bases; unmatched junction nucleotides: 6. The CDR3 extends over 16 amino acids. In germline, CDR1 is MNHEY, CDR2 SVGEGT.

The genes are TRBV7-6 and TRBJ2-1, with 9 bases lining up with TRBD1. The germline V gene has CDR1 SGHVS and CDR2 FNYEAQ. This CDR3 is built from 15 residues. Losses at the gene ends were 4 bases for V and 9 bases for J; bases not matched to a gene: 10. The CDR3 reads CASSSYLQGAGEQFF. The DNA of the CDR3 is TGTGCCAGCAGCTCCTATCTACAGGGGGCGGGTGAGCAGTTCTTC.

In its sample, this clonotype was seen many times. This chain joins TRBV11-2 and TRBJ2-3; TRBD2 agrees at 14 bases. Germline assignment: CDR1 SGHAT and CDR2 FQNNGV. This CDR3 has 15 residues. The ends lost 6 bases at V and 5 bases at J; junction bases unmatched: 4. CDR3 in DNA: TGTGCCAGCAGGGGGACTAGCGGGGGTCGAGATACGCAGTATTTT. Encoded protein: CASRGTSGGRDTQYF.

The V gene is TRBV7-8, the J gene TRBJ2-7, with D unclear. V was clipped by 5 bases and J by 3 bases, with 8 bases between them. CDR1 and CDR2 from the germline V gene are SGHVS and FQNEAQ. This CDR3 has 12 residues. The CDR3 region has the DNA TGTGCCAGCAGCATCGACCACTACGAGCAGTACGTC. This gives the protein CASSIDHYEQYV.

The CDR3 nucleotides read TGTGCCAGCAGCTCCGGGGCCGAGGAGACCCAGTACTTC. It translates to CASSSGAEETQYF. The chain joins TRBV3-1 to TRBJ2-5; perhaps D is TRBD1 or TRBD2 (5 bases each). Germline values: CDR1 LGHDT, CDR2 YNNKEL (reference sequence). Trimming took 5 bases from V and 5 from J, leaving 12 bases between them. The CDR3 is 13 residues long.

The rearrangement links TRBV27 to TRBJ2-1; D is uncertain. Deletions cut 3 bases from V and 8 bases from J, with 11 bases between. This CDR3 is 13 amino acids long. In germline, CDR1 is MNHEY, CDR2 SMNVEV (reference sequence). CDR3 nucleotide sequence: TGTGCCAGCAGTTTCAGTCGGCTCGATGAGCAGTTCTTC. It specifies CASSFSRLDEQFF.

In its sample, this clonotype was seen a few times. The V gene is TRBV20-1, the J gene TRBJ2-5; D gene ambiguous. This CDR3 is 15 amino acids long. Trimming cost V 3 bases and J 1 base, with 15 bases left between them. Germline V gene sequence: CDR1 DFQATT, CDR2 SNEGSKA (reference sequence). The CDR3 sequence is CSASPWVGSQETQYF. The CDR3 coding sequence is TGCAGTGCTAGCCCCTGGGTTGGTAGCCAAGAGACCCAGTACTTC.

The genes are TRBV12-3 or TRBV12-4 and TRBJ2-3; 8 bases fit TRBD1. The CDR3 runs to 16 residues. The V gene end was trimmed by 1 base and the J gene end by 3 bases; junction bases not matched to a gene: 6. In nucleotides, the CDR3 is TGTGCCAGCAGTTTAGTACCGGGACAGGAGACAGATACGCAGTATTTT. Its protein product is CASSLVPGQETDTQYF.